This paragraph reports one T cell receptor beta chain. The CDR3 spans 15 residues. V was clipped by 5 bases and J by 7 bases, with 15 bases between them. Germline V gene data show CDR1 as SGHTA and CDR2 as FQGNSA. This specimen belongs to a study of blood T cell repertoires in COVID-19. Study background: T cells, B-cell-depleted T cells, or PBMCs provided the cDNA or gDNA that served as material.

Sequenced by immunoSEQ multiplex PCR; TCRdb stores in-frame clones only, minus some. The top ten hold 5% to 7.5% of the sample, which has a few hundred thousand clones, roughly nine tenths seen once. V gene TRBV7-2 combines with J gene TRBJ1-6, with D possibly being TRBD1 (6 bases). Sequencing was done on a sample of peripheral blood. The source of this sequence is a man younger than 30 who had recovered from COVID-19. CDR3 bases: TGTGCCAGCAGCCCCGGGGGGGGCGCGAATTCACCCCTCCACTTT. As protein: CASSPGGGANSPLHF.